This TCR beta chain was recovered during a study of patients and donors after allogeneic stem cell transplantation. TCRdb re-derived calls from the RT-PCR reads in MiXCR, one entry per CDR3 protein. The sample has about 150,000 distinct CDR3 sequences, approximately 24% seen once. The V gene's germline CDR1 is SGHTA and CDR2 FQGTGA. The CDR3 spans 17 residues. J was trimmed by 1 base and V by 5 bases; bases with no gene match: 9. This clonotype originated in a human donor who was either an allogeneic HSCT recipient or a stem cell or donor lymphocyte infusion donor (not recorded which). It is not recorded whose cells these are; they may come from a transplant donor. The material sequenced was blood, either unsorted or a sorted T cell fraction (not recorded which). This chain connects TRBV7-3 to TRBJ2-2; 8 nucleotides match TRBD1. The chain's CDR3 is CASSPHSGTGNTGELFF. The CDR3 region has the DNA TGTGCCAGCAGCCCACACTCTGGGACAGGGAACACCGGGGAGCTGTTTTTT.